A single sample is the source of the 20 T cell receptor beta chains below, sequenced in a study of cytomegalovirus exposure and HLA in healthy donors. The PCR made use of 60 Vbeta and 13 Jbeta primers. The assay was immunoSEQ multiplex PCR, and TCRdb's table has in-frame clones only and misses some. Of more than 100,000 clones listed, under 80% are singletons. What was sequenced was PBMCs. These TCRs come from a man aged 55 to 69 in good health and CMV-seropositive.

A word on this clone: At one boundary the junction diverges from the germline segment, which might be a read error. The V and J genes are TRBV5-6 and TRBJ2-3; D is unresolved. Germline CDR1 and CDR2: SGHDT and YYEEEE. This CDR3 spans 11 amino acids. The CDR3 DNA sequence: TGTGCCAGCAGCGCTACAGTATCTTTATGTTTT. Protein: CASSATVSLCF.

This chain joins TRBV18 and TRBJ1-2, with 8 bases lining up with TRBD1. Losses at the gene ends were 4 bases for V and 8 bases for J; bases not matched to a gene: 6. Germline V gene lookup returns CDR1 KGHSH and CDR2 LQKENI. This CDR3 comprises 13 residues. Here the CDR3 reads CASSQGQGDGYTF. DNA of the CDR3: TGTGCCAGCTCACAAGGACAGGGTGACGGCTACACCTTC. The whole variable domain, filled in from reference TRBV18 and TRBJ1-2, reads NAGVMQNPRHLVRRRGQEARLRCSPMKGHSHVYWYRQLPEEGLKFMVYLQKENIIDESGMPKERFSAEFPKEGPSILRIQQVVRGDSAAYFCASSQGQGDGYTFGSGTRLTVV.

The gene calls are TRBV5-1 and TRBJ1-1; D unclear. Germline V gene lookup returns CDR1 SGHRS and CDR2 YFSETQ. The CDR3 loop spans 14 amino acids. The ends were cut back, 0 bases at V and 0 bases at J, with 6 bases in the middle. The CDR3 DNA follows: TGCGCCAGCAGCTTGGGCGGCATGAACACTGAAGCTTTCTTT. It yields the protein CASSLGGMNTEAFF.

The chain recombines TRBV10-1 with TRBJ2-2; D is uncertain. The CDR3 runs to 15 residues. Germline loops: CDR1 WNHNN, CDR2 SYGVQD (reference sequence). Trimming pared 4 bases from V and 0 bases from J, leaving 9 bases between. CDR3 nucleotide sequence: TGCGCCAGCAGTGCCTACCGGGCGAACACCGGGGAGCTGTTTTTT. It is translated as CASSAYRANTGELFF.

The CDR3 coding sequence is TGTGCCAGCAGTGAAAGGAGTGCCTGGACTTACGAGCAGTACTTC. Translated: CASSERSAWTYEQYF. The chain carries TRBV6-1 and TRBJ2-5; a possible D gene is TRBD2 (5 bases). The J call is doubtful: the DNA matches TRBJ2-7 better. There are 15 residues in the CDR3. From germline, CDR1 is MNHNS and CDR2 SASEGT.

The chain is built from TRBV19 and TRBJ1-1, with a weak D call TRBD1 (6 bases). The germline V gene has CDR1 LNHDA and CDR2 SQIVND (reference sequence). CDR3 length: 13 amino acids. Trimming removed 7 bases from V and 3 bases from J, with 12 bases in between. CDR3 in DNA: TGTGCCAGTAACCGGGAGGGGGACACTGAAGCTTTCTTT. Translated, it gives CASNREGDTEAFF.

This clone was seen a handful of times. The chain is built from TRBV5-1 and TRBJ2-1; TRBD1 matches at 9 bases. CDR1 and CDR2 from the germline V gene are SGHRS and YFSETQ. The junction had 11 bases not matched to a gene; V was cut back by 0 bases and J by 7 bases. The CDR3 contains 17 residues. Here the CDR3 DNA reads TGCGCCAGCAGCTTGGGAGTAGGGACAGGGAGAGGGAATGAGCAGTTCTTC. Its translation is CASSLGVGTGRGNEQFF.

DNA of the CDR3: TGTGCCAGCAGTGAGGCCGGGACAGGGGTTACCGGGGAGCTGTTTTTT. This sequence encodes CASSEAGTGVTGELFF. This chain uses TRBV2 with TRBJ2-2; 10 nucleotides line up with TRBD1. The germline V gene encodes CDR1 SNHLY and CDR2 FYNNEI. The J segment lost 5 bases and the V segment lost 3 bases, leaving 6 bases of the junction unmatched. CDR3 length: 16 amino acids. The full variable domain, its missing parts supplied by reference TRBV2 and TRBJ2-2, is EPEVTQTPSHQVTQMGQEVILRCVPISNHLYFYWYRQILGQKVEFLVSFYNNEISEKSEIFDDQFSVERPDGSNFTLKIRSTKLEDSAMYFCASSEAGTGVTGELFFGEGSRLTVL.

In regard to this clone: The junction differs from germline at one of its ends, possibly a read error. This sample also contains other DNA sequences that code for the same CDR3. CDR3 region: CASSPREQETQYF. DNA of the CDR3: TGTGCTAGCAGCCCCCGCGAGCAAGAGACCCAGTACTTC. This chain joins TRBV7-7 and TRBJ2-5; D not resolved. CDR1 and CDR2 from the germline V gene are SSHAT and FNYEAQ (reference sequence). This CDR3 is built from 13 residues.

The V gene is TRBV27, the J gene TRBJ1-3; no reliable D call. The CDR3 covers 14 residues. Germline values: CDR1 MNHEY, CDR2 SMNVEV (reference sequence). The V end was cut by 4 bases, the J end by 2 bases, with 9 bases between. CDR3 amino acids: CASSSGRPGNTIYF. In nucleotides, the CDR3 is TGTGCCAGCAGTTCTGGCAGGCCTGGAAACACCATATATTTT.

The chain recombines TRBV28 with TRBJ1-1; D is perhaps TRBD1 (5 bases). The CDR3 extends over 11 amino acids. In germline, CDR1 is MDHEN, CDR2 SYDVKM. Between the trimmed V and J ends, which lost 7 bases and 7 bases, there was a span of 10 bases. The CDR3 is CASKLGGEAFF. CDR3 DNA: TGTGCCAGCAAGCTCGGGGGTGAAGCTTTCTTT.

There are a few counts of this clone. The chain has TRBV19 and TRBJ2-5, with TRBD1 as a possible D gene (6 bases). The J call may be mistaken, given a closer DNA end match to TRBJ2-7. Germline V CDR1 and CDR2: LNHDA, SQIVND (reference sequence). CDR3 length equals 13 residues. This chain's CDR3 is CASSPGTYYEQYF. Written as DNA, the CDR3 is TGTGCCAGTAGTCCGGGGACATACTACGAGCAGTACTTC.

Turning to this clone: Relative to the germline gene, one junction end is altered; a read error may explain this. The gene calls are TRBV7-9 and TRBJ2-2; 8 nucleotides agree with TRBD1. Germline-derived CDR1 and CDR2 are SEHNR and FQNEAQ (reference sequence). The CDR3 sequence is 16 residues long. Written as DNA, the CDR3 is TGTTCCAGCAGCTCGCAGGGGGCGTTGAACACCGGGGAGCTGTTTTTT. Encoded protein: CSSSSQGALNTGELFF.

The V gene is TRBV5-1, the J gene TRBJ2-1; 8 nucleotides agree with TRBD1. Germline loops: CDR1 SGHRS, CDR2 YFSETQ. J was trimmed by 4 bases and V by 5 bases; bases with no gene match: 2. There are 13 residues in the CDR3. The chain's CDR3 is CASRDREYNEQFF. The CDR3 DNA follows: TGCGCCAGCAGGGACAGGGAATACAATGAGCAGTTCTTC.

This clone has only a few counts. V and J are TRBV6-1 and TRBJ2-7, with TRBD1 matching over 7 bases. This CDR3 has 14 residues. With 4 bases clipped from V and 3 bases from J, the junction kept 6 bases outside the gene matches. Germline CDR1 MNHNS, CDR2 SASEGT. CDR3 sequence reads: CASSGQTGNYEQYF. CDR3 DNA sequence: TGTGCCAGCAGTGGGCAGACAGGGAACTACGAGCAGTACTTC.

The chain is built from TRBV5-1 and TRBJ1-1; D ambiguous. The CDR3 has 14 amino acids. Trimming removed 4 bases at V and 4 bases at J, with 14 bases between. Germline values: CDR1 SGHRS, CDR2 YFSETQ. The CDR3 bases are TGCGCCAGCAGCGGGTCCTTTGGAGGCACTGAAGCTTTCTTT. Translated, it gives CASSGSFGGTEAFF.

The CDR3 spells CASSVVQGYEQYF. In nucleotides, the CDR3 is TGTGCCAGCAGCGTAGTACAGGGTTACGAGCAGTACTTC. The rearrangement uses TRBV7-9 and TRBJ2-7, with D maybe TRBD1 (6 bases). V was clipped by 5 bases and J by 4 bases, with 12 bases between them. Germline V CDR1 and CDR2: SEHNR, FQNEAQ (reference sequence). The CDR3 has 13 residues.

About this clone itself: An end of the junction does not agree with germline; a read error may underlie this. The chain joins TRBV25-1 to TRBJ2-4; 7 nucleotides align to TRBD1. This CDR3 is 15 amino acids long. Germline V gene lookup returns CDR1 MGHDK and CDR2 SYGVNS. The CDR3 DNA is TGTGCCAGCAGTGTGTCAGACAGGGTGGCCAACAGTCAGTACTTC. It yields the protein CASSVSDRVANSQYF.

The CDR3 nucleotides read TGCGCCAGCAGCAAAGCGGGGGGTTATATCGACAATGAGCAGTTCTTC. Protein product: CASSKAGGYIDNEQFF. The chain employs TRBV4-1 and TRBJ2-1, with TRBD2 identical over 9 bases. V lost 5 bases to trimming and J lost 5 bases; unmatched junction nucleotides: 10. The V gene's germline CDR1 is MGHRA and CDR2 YSYEKL. This CDR3 is 16 amino acids long.

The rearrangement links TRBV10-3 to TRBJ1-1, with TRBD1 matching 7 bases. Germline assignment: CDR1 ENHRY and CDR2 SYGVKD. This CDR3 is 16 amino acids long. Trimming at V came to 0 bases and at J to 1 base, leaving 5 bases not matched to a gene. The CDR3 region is CAISESPGQKNTEAFF. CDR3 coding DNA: TGTGCCATCAGTGAGTCACCGGGACAGAAGAACACTGAAGCTTTCTTT.